This TCR beta chain was sequenced in a study of blood T cell repertoires in COVID-19. Sequenced by immunoSEQ multiplex PCR; TCRdb stores in-frame clones only, minus some. The table shows 200,000 to 250,000 clones, with about 91% occurring only once. The CDR3 loop spans 13 amino acids. J gave up 6 bases and V 4 bases, and 6 bases lay outside the gene matches. From germline, CDR1 is SGHRS and CDR2 YFSETQ. What was sequenced was PBMCs or T cells enriched from blood (not recorded which). The source of this sequence is a woman aged 45-65 years with acute COVID-19. V and J are TRBV5-1 and TRBJ2-5, with 7 bases identical to TRBD1. CDR3 amino acids: CASSPETGQTQYF. The CDR3 DNA follows: TGCGCCAGCAGCCCCGAGACAGGGCAGACCCAGTACTTC.